The rows below give T cell receptor beta chains drawn from one sample of a study of blood T cell repertoires in COVID-19. Profiled with immunoSEQ multiplex PCR; TCRdb holds only in-frame clones, not every one. The sample has roughly 62,000 clones; 79% are singletons. What was sequenced was peripheral blood. Receptor source: an elderly woman with active or convalescent COVID-19. CDR3s leave out the opening cysteine and the closing phenylalanine or tryptophan.

j_call,v_call,cdr3_aa
TRBJ1-5,TRBV10-2,ASSESTVNQPQH
TRBJ2-3,TRBV6-2/TRBV6-3,ASSPRRRGFTDTQY
TRBJ1-1,TRBV2,ASRRTGYTEAF
TRBJ1-5,TRBV21-1,ASSKFPGNSNQPQH
TRBJ1-6,TRBV7-6,ASSLVSGQENSPLH
TRBJ1-2,TRBV9,ASSSTGPTVGFYGYT
TRBJ2-5,TRBV5-4,ASSLQGAGETQY
TRBJ2-5,TRBV9,ASSVDDGNGWETQY
TRBJ1-6,TRBV5-1,ASSLGQGPNSPLH
TRBJ1-6,TRBV19,ASSSTGVDSPLH
TRBJ1-6,TRBV19,ASRLRDTGSPLH
TRBJ2-1,TRBV27,ASSPRMVGRNEQF
TRBJ1-6,TRBV7-8,ASSLGGGVNSPLH
TRBJ1-2,TRBV11-2,ASSLGRGQRTNYGYT
TRBJ1-2,TRBV25-1,ASSEATEVYGYT
TRBJ2-3,TRBV5-1,ASSPTGGGVDTQY
TRBJ2-2,TRBV11-3,ASSSRAGELF
TRBJ2-7,TRBV24-1,ATSMTGTEQY
TRBJ1-5,TRBV20-1,SASRDNRDQPQH
TRBJ1-6,TRBV9,ASSPQTGWGSPLH
TRBJ2-4,TRBV14,ASSQDTPGDIQY
TRBJ2-3,TRBV7-9,ASSPDWRDTQY
TRBJ2-1,TRBV24-1,ATSEQTGERRGEQF
TRBJ2-5,TRBV5-1,ASSSTGTRGGETQY
TRBJ1-6,TRBV9,ASSVALHGTGDSPLH
TRBJ2-1,TRBV9,ASSVEGADNNEQF
TRBJ2-7,TRBV3-1/TRBV3-2,ASSSGAHYEQY
TRBJ1-3,TRBV27,ASSFSSSGNTIY
TRBJ2-5,TRBV7-2,ASSLVAGGTLGTQY
TRBJ2-1,TRBV24-1,ATSDSSRLLNEQF
TRBJ2-7,TRBV18,ASSPGQAAYEQY
TRBJ1-1,TRBV3-1/TRBV3-2,ASSQVGGEAEAF
TRBJ1-6,TRBV3-1/TRBV3-2,ASSQGVAGASPLH
TRBJ1-1,TRBV12-3/TRBV12-4,ASSFQGTEAF
TRBJ1-5,TRBV30,AWAEYSNQPQH
TRBJ2-2,TRBV15,ATSRRTGGSTGELF
TRBJ1-2,TRBV6-5,ASSLRQGVDT
TRBJ1-6,TRBV3-1/TRBV3-2,ASSQGQPATYNSPLH
TRBJ1-1,TRBV5-1,ASSLVRGSMNTEAF
TRBJ2-1,TRBV9,ASSLSGGSQQF
TRBJ1-2,TRBV19,ASSFFGTGFGHGYT
TRBJ2-1,TRBV7-2,ASSPRVAGGPEQF
TRBJ1-3,TRBV7-2,ASSQLPGPSGNTIY
TRBJ1-6,TRBV9,ASSVGGYNSPLH
TRBJ2-2,TRBV3-1/TRBV3-2,ASSFTSAGELF
TRBJ2-1,TRBV5-1,ASSFTKTSYNEQF
TRBJ2-5,TRBV18,ASSPPGQGGETQY
TRBJ2-2,TRBV5-1,ASSLDSNTGELF
TRBJ1-5,TRBV2,ASSEWRVQPQH
TRBJ1-1,TRBV29-1,SARLPLQGNTEAF
TRBJ1-1,TRBV5-1,ASSLTESGEAF
TRBJ1-1,TRBV5-5,ASIPMGRGDTEAF
TRBJ1-5,TRBV12-2,ASRLTGQVNQPQH